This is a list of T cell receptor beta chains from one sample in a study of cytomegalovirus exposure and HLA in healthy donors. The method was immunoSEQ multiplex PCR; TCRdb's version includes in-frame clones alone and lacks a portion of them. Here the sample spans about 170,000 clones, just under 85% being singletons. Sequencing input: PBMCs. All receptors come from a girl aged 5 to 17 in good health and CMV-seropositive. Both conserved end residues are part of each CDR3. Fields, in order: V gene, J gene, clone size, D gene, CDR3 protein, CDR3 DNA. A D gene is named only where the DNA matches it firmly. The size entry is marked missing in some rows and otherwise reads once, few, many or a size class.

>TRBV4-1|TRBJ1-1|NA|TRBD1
CASSPRGLTEAFF
TGCGCCAGCAGCCCCAGGGGGCTCACTGAAGCTTTCTTT
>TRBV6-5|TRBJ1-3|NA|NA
CASSNTGFGNTIYF
TGTGCCAGCAGCAATACAGGGTTTGGAAACACCATATATTTT
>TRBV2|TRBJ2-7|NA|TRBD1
CAIRDSKYEQYF
TGTGCCATCAGGGACAGTAAATACGAGCAGTACTTC
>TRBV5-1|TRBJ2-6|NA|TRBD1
CASSLELQGASGANVLTF
TGCGCCAGCAGCTTGGAGTTACAGGGGGCTTCTGGGGCCAACGTCCTGACTTTC
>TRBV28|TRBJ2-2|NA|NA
CASNTGQRRAGELFF
TGTGCCAGCAACACGGGTCAGAGGAGGGCCGGGGAGCTGTTTTTT
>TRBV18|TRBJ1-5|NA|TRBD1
CASSPLGQGSQPQHF
TGTGCCAGCTCACCTCTCGGACAGGGAAGTCAGCCCCAGCATTTT
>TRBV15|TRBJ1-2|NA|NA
CATSRDYAGYGYTF
TGTGCCACCAGCAGAGATTATGCGGGCTATGGCTACACCTTC
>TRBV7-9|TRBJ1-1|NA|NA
CASSLNRAGTEAFF
TGTGCCAGCAGCTTAAACAGGGCTGGCACTGAAGCTTTCTTT
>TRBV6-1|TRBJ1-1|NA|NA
CASGIQAGNTEAFF
TGTGCCAGCGGAATTCAGGCGGGGAACACTGAAGCTTTCTTT
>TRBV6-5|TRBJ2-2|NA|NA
CASRADRGYTGELFF
TGTGCCAGCAGGGCCGACCGGGGGTACACCGGGGAGCTGTTTTTT
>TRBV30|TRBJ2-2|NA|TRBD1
CAWRMQGARAGELFF
TGTGCCTGGAGGATGCAGGGGGCGAGGGCCGGGGAGCTGTTTTTT
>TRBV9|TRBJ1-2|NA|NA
CASSVGGDGYTF
TGTGCCAGCAGCGTCGGGGGGGATGGCTACACCTTC
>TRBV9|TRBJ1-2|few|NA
CASSGPTGATAGYTF
TGTGCCAGCAGCGGACCGACAGGTGCCACGGCGGGCTACACCTTC
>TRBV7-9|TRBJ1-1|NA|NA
CASSLAGRVNTEAFF
TGTGCCAGCAGCTTAGCCGGCAGGGTGAACACTGAAGCTTTCTTT
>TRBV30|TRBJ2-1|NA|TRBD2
CAWNSGGAWNEQFF
TGTGCCTGGAATAGCGGGGGGGCCTGGAATGAGCAGTTCTTC
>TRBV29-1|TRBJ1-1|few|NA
CSVEQGLNTEAFF
TGCAGCGTTGAACAGGGATTAAACACTGAAGCTTTCTTT
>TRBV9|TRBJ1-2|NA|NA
CASSVDAGKGGYTF
TGTGCCAGCAGCGTAGACGCAGGGAAAGGTGGCTACACCTTC
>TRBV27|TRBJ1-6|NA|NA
CGGTGGGDSPLHF
TGTGGAGGGACGGGGGGCGGGGATTCACCCCTCCACTTT
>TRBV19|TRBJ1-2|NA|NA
CASSQDRPNYGYTF
TGTGCCAGTAGTCAAGACAGGCCAAACTATGGCTACACCTTC
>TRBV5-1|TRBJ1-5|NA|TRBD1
CASSLGQGSAEPQHF
TGCGCCAGCAGCTTGGGACAGGGCTCCGCGGAGCCCCAGCATTTT
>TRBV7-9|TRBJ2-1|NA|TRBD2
CASSILAAVGEQFF
TGTGCCAGCAGCATCCTAGCGGCGGTGGGTGAGCAGTTCTTC
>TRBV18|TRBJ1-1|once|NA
CASSTTAVNTEAFF
TGTGCCAGCTCAACTACCGCGGTGAACACTGAAGCTTTCTTT